This T cell receptor beta chain was recorded in a study of blood T cells in healthy people across ages (dated by TCRdb to 2015 to 2017). Concerning the study at large: Template switching captured roughly one uniquely barcoded TCR beta cDNA molecule per two T cells in model experiments. To avoid experimental bias, donors of different ages were randomly spread across the sequencing lanes. Age-related changes in TCR beta repertoire diversity were measured in the study by deep sequencing normalized with unique cDNA molecular identifiers. The donors were split into four age groups: young (average around 15 years), middle-aged (39), aged (approximately 60) and long-lived (approximately 80). Two additional independent replicas of 1 million unique cDNA reads from the same blood draw were analyzed for two donors (one aged 18 to 30 and one aged 80 or older). Here is what the overall study found, with its caveats: Observed TCR beta diversity per million T cells fell roughly linearly with age, and a significant reduction was already apparent by age about 36. Because the CMV infection status of the donors was unknown, age-related changes in expanded clonotypes may potentially have been confounded. Because profiling used bulk unsorted PBMCs, naive and antigen-experienced compartments could not be compared conclusively. There was a strong correlation between observed TCR beta diversity and the percentage of naive T cells measured by flow cytometry. Compared with the aged group, more naive CD4+ T cells, fewer expanded clones and increased TCR diversity were shown by the long-lived group, suggesting age selection. Estimates of total diversity from one million sequenced T cells were regarded as lower bounds and underestimates.

With respect to this clonotype: Its antigen remains unidentified. No quality values exist for individual bases; no much larger clone is one base distant.

The donors were a few dozen Caucasian individuals from Russia, aged 6 to 90 years, who were systemically healthy. Roughly 9.5 milliliters of peripheral blood were drawn from each donor into EDTA-treated Vacutainer tubes. Ficoll-Paque density-gradient centrifugation was used to isolate PBMCs, with at least 6 million per sample. Trizol reagent was used to extract total RNA from PBMCs, with at least 5 micrograms per sample. Naive CD45RAhigh/CD27high T cell percentages were measured by flow cytometry on a PBMC aliquot from every donor. The germline V gene gives CDR1 as SNHLY and CDR2 as FYNNEI. V drops 7 bases and J drops 3 bases, leaving 21 bases in between. The CDR3 has 16 amino acids, counting the end cysteine and phenylalanine. Solely the CDR3 DNA is kept, with 48 bases framed from the first base. Library prep was done by 5' RACE. Instrument on record: Illumina HiSeq 2500. The second PCR ran for roughly 7 to 11 cycles and used a J-beta primer mix along with a sample-barcoded 5' primer. A unique molecular identifier was introduced onto each TCR beta cDNA molecule by a template-switch 5' adaptor carrying 12 random nucleotides. Each sample yielded at least 2.5 million CDR3-containing paired-end reads. The Mint cDNA synthesis kit, primed by a TRBC-specific oligonucleotide, was used to synthesize first-strand cDNA from all RNA. After uracil-DNA glycosylase treatment, a first 18-cycle PCR used universal primers M1SS and BC2_uni_R on all cDNA. From the authors' description of their analysis: For normalization, 1 million high-quality reads were randomly selected from each sample, with every read carrying a distinct molecular identifier. Reads with shared molecular identifiers were discarded instead of being binned into consensus sequences. MiTCR, run with a Q25 quality threshold and the strictest error-elimination algorithm, handled CDR3 identification, clonotype clustering and error correction. A nonparametric unseen species model with Euler transformation was used to estimate a lower bound on total TCR beta diversity. TCRdb ran its own pipeline on the public reads, namely fastp trimming at Q25 and MiXCR clone calling, and kept in-frame beta chains. Each CDR3 protein gets just one entry, which takes the most common genes and DNA from the rows behind it. The V and J calls here are based on TCRdb, not the publication. Within this sample are 650,000 to 700,000 distinct CDR3 sequences, with 45% to 60% of them counted one time only. The ten largest make up approximately 12% of the sample.

Sequenced input: blood. Recombination connected TRBV2 to TRBJ2-5; no D gene call is confident. The TCR sequence derives from a woman older than 75 in good health. The CDR3 in this case is CASKLLIADLKETQYF. The DNA sequence reads TGTGCCAGCAAGTTGCTGATTGCAGACCTCAAAGAGACCCAGTACTTC. The CDR3 plus the reference TRBV2 and TRBJ2-5 genes for the other parts give the full variable domain: EPEVTQTPSHQVTQMGQEVILRCVPISNHLYFYWYRQILGQKVEFLVSFYNNEISEKSEIFDDQFSVERPDGSNFTLKIRSTKLEDSAMYFCASKLLIADLKETQYFGPGTRLLVL.